The TCR beta chain described here comes from a study of blood T cells in healthy people across ages. Peripheral blood samples of 9 to 10 milliliters were drawn from each donor. Samples each yielded at least 5 micrograms of total RNA. The table lists this clonotype with a few counts. CDR3 size: 13 residues. Germline V CDR1 and CDR2: SGHTA, FQGTGA. The V end was cut by 5 bases, the J end by 4 bases, with 11 bases between. Next came a second PCR, run for about 7 to 12 cycles, which used a sample-barcoded 5' primer along with a J-beta primer mix. Carrying 12 random nucleotides, a template-switch adaptor labeled each individual cDNA molecule. TCRdb called the 5' RACE reads again in MiXCR, with one record for every CDR3 protein. Here the sample spans 1.5 million to 2 million distinct CDR3 sequences, under 30% being singletons.

The specimen sequenced was blood. The source of this sequence is a woman under 40 in good health. The chain is built from TRBV7-3 and TRBJ2-5; D is undetermined. DNA of the CDR3: TGTGCCAGCAGCATCAGTGAATCAGAGACCCAGTACTTC. This sequence encodes CASSISESETQYF.